This T cell receptor beta chain was retrieved from a study of OX40 agonist ivuxolimab in advanced cancers. In the study overall: Every 2 weeks, patients received ivuxolimab intravenously, dosed at 0.01 to 10 mg/kg.

Trimming took 4 bases from V and 0 from J, leaving 7 bases between them. In germline, CDR1 is MDHEN, CDR2 SYDVKM. CDR3 size: 13 residues. To note about this clone: Its antigen is as yet unknown.

Study-wide results and caveats: The study found among the lowest clonal expansion in partial responders at 0.1-3.0 mg/kg. Clonal expansion by week 6 occurred in CD4+ and CD8+ blood T cells (at 0.1 to 3.0 mg/kg).

The repertoire was sequenced with immunoSEQ multiplex PCR; TCRdb's copy has only in-frame clones and lacks some. The sample lists some 95,000 clones; roughly nine tenths were seen once. The sequencing used CD4+ or CD8+ T cells sorted from blood, collected in a trial of the OX40 agonist ivuxolimab. The rearrangement uses TRBV28 and TRBJ2-7; D perhaps matches TRBD2 (5 bases). The receptor's source is an adult with an advanced solid tumor such as melanoma, head and neck, liver or kidney cancer. Written as DNA, the CDR3 is TGTGCCAGCAGTTCGGGGAGCTCCTACGAGCAGTACTTC. Amino acid sequence: CASSSGSSYEQYF. Full variable domain (rest looked up from reference TRBV28 and TRBJ2-7): DVKVTQSSRYLVKRTGEKVFLECVQDMDHENMFWYRQDPGLGLRLIYFSYDVKMKEKGDIPEGYSVSREKKERFSLILESASTNQTSMYLCASSSGSSYEQYFGPGTRLTVT.